This T cell receptor (beta chain) was recovered during a study of blood T cells in healthy people across ages. Findings of the study overall: Naive CD4+ cell counts and diversity both ran higher in long-lived than in aged donors.

CDR3 length equals 16 residues. CDR1 is SGHTA, CDR2 FQGTGA, per germline. V lost 5 bases to trimming and J lost 5 bases, with 20 bases between them. Donation came from healthy Caucasian individuals in Russia who were aged roughly 6 to 95. Each sample provided at least 5.5 micrograms of extracted total RNA. As for this clonotype: Its antigen is unknown.

With a J-beta primer mix and a sample-barcoded 5' primer, a second PCR ran roughly 6 to 11 cycles. Using its own MiXCR run on the 5' RACE reads, TCRdb lists one record per CDR3 protein. Here the sample spans roughly 830,000 distinct CDR3 sequences, under 80% being singletons. The V call is TRBV7-3, the J call TRBJ2-3, with a tentative D call TRBD1 (6 bases). The sequence was obtained from a man younger than 40 in good health. Specimen: blood. The CDR3 sequence: CASSPQGRWGKDTQYF. The CDR3 DNA is TGTGCCAGCAGCCCCCAGGGGAGATGGGGAAAAGATACGCAGTATTTT.